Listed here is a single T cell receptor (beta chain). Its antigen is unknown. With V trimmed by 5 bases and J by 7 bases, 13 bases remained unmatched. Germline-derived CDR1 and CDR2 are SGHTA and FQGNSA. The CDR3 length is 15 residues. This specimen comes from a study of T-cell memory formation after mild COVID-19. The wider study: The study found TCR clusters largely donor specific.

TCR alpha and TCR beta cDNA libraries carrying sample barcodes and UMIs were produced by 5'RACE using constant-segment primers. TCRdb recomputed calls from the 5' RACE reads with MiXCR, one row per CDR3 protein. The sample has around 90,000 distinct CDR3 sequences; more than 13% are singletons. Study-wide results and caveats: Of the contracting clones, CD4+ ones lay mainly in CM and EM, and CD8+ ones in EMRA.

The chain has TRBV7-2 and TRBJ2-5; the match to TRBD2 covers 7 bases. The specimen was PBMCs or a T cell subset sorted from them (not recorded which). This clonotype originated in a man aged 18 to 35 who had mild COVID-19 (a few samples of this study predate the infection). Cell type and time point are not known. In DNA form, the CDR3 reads TGTGCCAGCAGCCCCGGCGGTGGGGGGGGACGGACCCAGTACTTC. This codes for CASSPGGGGGRTQYF.